This paragraph covers one TCR beta chain sequence. This entry belongs to a study of blood T cell repertoires in COVID-19. Study information: Samples representing acute and convalescent COVID-19 were sourced from the United States, Italy and Spain. Sample material is recorded as cDNA or gDNA derived from T cells, B-cell-depleted T cells, or PBMCs.

Per the authors' pipeline: For nucleated cells, counts were estimated from reference gene primer amplification. Produced via immunoSEQ multiplex PCR; TCRdb's table is partial and in-frame only. That table furnishes V, J and clone size, whereas the DNA furnished D and trimming. The sample yields about 110,000 clones, roughly nine tenths seen once. V trimming: 6 bases; J trimming: 7 bases; junction bases outside the gene matches: 5. CDR3 length: 13 amino acids. The J gene is TRBJ1-1, the V gene TRBV12-3 or TRBV12-4; 10 bases map to TRBD1. The TCR sequence derives from a human donor in a cohort sampled during active COVID-19. Sequencing was carried out using peripheral blood. The CDR3 spells CASRGTGANEAFF. DNA for the CDR3: TGTGCCAGCAGGGGGACAGGGGCGAATGAAGCTTTCTTT.